This T cell receptor (beta chain) was captured by sequencing in a study of T cell responses to AZD1222 COVID-19 vaccine. Produced via immunoSEQ multiplex PCR; TCRdb's table is partial and in-frame only. The table lists about 140,000 clones, around nine tenths of them singletons, with roughly 6% in the top ten. Findings and limits, study-wide: Seropositivity was recorded at baseline in only 6 or 7 AZD1222 recipients.

This clone was picked up one time. The antigen remains undetermined. CDR3 size: 16 residues. With V trimmed by 0 bases and J by 2 bases, 8 bases remained unmatched. Germline-derived CDR1 and CDR2 are SGDLS and YYNGEE. The specimen was peripheral blood, collected on day 0 of AZD1222 vaccination. The chain joins TRBV9 to TRBJ2-7, with 7 bases that match TRBD1. This receptor was taken from an adult in good health. In DNA form, the CDR3 reads TGTGCCAGCAGCGTAGCTACAGGGGCTCCCACCTACGAGCAGTACTTC. Translation: CASSVATGAPTYEQYF. Supplemented by reference TRBV9 and TRBJ2-7, the full variable domain reads DSGVTQTPKHLITATGQRVTLRCSPRSGDLSVYWYQQSLDQGLQFLIQYYNGEERAKGNILERFSAQQFPDLHSELNLSSLELGDSALYFCASSVATGAPTYEQYFGPGTRLTVT.